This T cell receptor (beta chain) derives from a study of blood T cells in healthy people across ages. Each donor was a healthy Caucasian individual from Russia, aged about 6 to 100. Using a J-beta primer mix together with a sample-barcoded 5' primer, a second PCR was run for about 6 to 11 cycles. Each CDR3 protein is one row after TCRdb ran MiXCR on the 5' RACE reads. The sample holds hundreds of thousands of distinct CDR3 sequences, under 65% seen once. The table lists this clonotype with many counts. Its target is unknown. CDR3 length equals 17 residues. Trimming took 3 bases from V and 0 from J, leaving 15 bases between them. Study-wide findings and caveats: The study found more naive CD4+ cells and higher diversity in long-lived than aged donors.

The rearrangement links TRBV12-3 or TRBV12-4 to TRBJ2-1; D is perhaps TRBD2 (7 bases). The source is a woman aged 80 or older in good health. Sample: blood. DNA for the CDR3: TGTGCCAGCAGTTTTACAGGACTAGGGGGCTCCTACAATGAGCAGTTCTTC. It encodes CASSFTGLGGSYNEQFF.